The subject of this entry is one T cell receptor beta chain. Its antigen is not identified. This sample stems from a study of T cells in severe cutaneous drug reactions. Study-level background: Patients in acute or recovery stage gave blister fluids/cells and PBMC.

The CDR3 is 13 amino acids. Germline V lookup: CDR1 SGHRS, CDR2 YFSETQ. Whole-study results and caveats: In carbamazepine-induced Stevens-Johnson syndrome or toxic epidermal necrolysis, TRBV12-4 averaged around 29% in blister cells and about 5.1% in PBMC. All seven CBZ-SJS/TEN blister samples shared a public TCRbeta CDR3 at mean about 15%.

Carbamazepine had induced Stevens-Johnson syndrome or toxic epidermal necrolysis in the sequenced donors. TCR subtype-specific primers in iRepertoire multiplex PCR prepared libraries for bulk and single-cell sequencing. TCRdb reanalyzed the multiplex PCR reads and collapses them to one entry per CDR3 protein, without DNA. The sample includes 6,000 or so distinct CDR3 sequences. This TCR was sampled from a human donor with toxic epidermal necrolysis, a severe cutaneous drug reaction. Sequencing was carried out using cells from a skin blister. This chain uses TRBV5-1 with TRBJ1-5. The CDR3 is CASSLGANQPQHF.